The rows below give T cell receptor beta chains drawn from one sample of a study of T-cell memory formation after mild COVID-19. TCRdb recomputed calls from the 5' RACE reads with MiXCR, one row per CDR3 protein. The profile covers roughly 610,000 distinct CDR3 sequences, with around 15% appearing a single time and approximately 8.1% taken by the ten largest. The specimen was PBMCs or a T cell subset sorted from them (not recorded which). Every receptor here comes from an adult woman who had mild COVID-19 (a few samples of this study predate the infection). Cell type and time point are not known. Both conserved end residues are part of each CDR3. The order of the fields is J gene, D gene, clone size, V gene, CDR3 DNA, CDR3 protein. The D gene is left open where the match is weak. Only some rows state a clone size, as once, few, many or a class for expanded clones.

>TRBJ2-1|.|few|TRBV7-2
TGTGCCAGCAGCTTCGGCAACTACAATGAGCAGTTCTTC
CASSFGNYNEQFF
>TRBJ2-7|TRBD1|few|TRBV30
TGTGCCTGGAGTCTCCGGGACAGGGTTGGCCTTAGGCAGTACTTC
CAWSLRDRVGLRQYF
>TRBJ1-1|.|.|TRBV5-1
TGCGCCAGCCGAGACACAGGCCGGGACACTGAAGCTTTCTTT
CASRDTGRDTEAFF
>TRBJ1-5|.|few|TRBV15
TGTGCCACCAGCAGAGGGATCGGGTCCAGACAGCCCCAGCATTTT
CATSRGIGSRQPQHF
>TRBJ1-5|TRBD1|few|TRBV2
TGTGCCAGTGAACAGGGGGCGGGGAATCAGCCCCAGCATTTT
CASEQGAGNQPQHF
>TRBJ2-1|TRBD2|.|TRBV5-1
TGCGCCAGCAGCCCAAGCGGGGAGTACAATGAGCAGTTCTTC
CASSPSGEYNEQFF
>TRBJ2-5|TRBD1|few|TRBV5-5
TGTGCCAGCAGCTCCTGGACAGGGCAAGAGACCCAGTACTTC
CASSSWTGQETQYF
>TRBJ1-4|TRBD1|.|TRBV27
TGTGCCAGCGCCTCTCGGGACAGTAATGAAAAACTGTTTTTT
CASASRDSNEKLFF
>TRBJ2-7|.|.|TRBV6-1
TGTGCCAGCAGTGAATGGGGTTGGAACTACGAGCAGTACTTC
CASSEWGWNYEQYF
>TRBJ2-7|TRBD1|few|TRBV30
TGTGCCTGGAACCGGGACAGGAGTTACGAGCAGTACTTC
CAWNRDRSYEQYF
>TRBJ2-3|TRBD2|.|TRBV5-4
TGTGCCAGCATGGAGCGAGCGGGAGGAGCAGATACGCAGTATTTT
CASMERAGGADTQYF
>TRBJ2-1|.|.|TRBV7-9
TGTGCCAGCAACACGGAAGGGGGTGAGCAGTTCTTC
CASNTEGGEQFF
>TRBJ2-5|.|many|TRBV7-2
TGTGCCAGCAGCCCGGCGGAGACCCAGTACTTC
CASSPAETQYF
>TRBJ2-4|TRBD2|.|TRBV7-8
TGTGCCAGCAGCTTATCTTTGGGACTAGCGGGGGGGCCAGGCAAAAACATTCAGTACTTC
CASSLSLGLAGGPGKNIQYF
>TRBJ2-5|TRBD1|many|TRBV4-1
TGCGCCAGCGGGGACCGGGACAGACAAGAGACCCAGTACTTC
CASGDRDRQETQYF
>TRBJ2-1|TRBD2|few|TRBV9
TGTGCCAGCAGCGTAGGCCTAGCGGGAGCTAATGAGCAGTTCTTC
CASSVGLAGANEQFF
>TRBJ2-1|.|.|TRBV3-1
TGTGCCAGCAGCCAAGTGGGCAGAGACAATGAGCAGTTCTTC
CASSQVGRDNEQFF
>TRBJ1-2|TRBD1|.|TRBV7-6
TGTGCCAGCAGCCTAGGGACAGGGTTTGGGTATGGCTACACCTTC
CASSLGTGFGYGYTF
>TRBJ1-3|.|few|TRBV19
TGTGCCAGTAGGGTTGGGTCTGGAAACACCATATATTTT
CASRVGSGNTIYF
>TRBJ1-2|.|.|TRBV7-6
TGTGCCAGCAGCTATCTGGAGAACTATGGCTACACCTTC
CASSYLENYGYTF
>TRBJ2-1|.|.|TRBV20-1
TGCAGTGCCCCCCCGGATAGGGATCACACCACTGAGCAGTTCTTC
CSAPPDRDHTTEQFF
>TRBJ2-7|.|.|TRBV12-3/TRBV12-4
TGTGCCAGCAGTTTCGGGGGAGTCGACGAGCAGTACTTC
CASSFGGVDEQYF
>TRBJ2-4|TRBD2|many|TRBV6-5
TGTGCCAGCGGTGCGGGGGGCGGGTTGATGTACTTC
CASGAGGGLMYF
>TRBJ1-2|TRBD1|many|TRBV5-4
TGTGCCAGCAGCTCCGGGACAGTTAACTATGGCTACACCTTC
CASSSGTVNYGYTF
>TRBJ2-7|TRBD1|.|TRBV11-3
TGTGCCAGCAGCCCCTCTTTCGACAGGGAAAGCTACGAGCAGTACTTC
CASSPSFDRESYEQYF
>TRBJ2-6|.|.|TRBV6-5
TGTGCCAGCAGTCCCCTAATAGGTGCGGCCTACTCTGGGGCCAACGTCCTGACTTTC
CASSPLIGAAYSGANVLTF
>TRBJ2-3|TRBD2|.|TRBV29-1
TGCAGCGTTGAATGGGGGGGGGCGCAGTATTTT
CSVEWGGAQYF
>TRBJ2-1|.|.|TRBV12-3/TRBV12-4
TGTGCCAGCACCCTCGGGGGATCCCCGGGGCATGAGCAGTTCTTC
CASTLGGSPGHEQFF